Below, 7 T cell receptor beta chains from the same sample are listed, as sequenced in a study of T cell responses to AZD1222 COVID-19 vaccine. TCRdb keeps only in-frame clones here, not all; method: immunoSEQ multiplex PCR. The top ten hold less than 35% of the sample, which has 70,000 to 95,000 clones, approximately 90% seen once. The sample in question was peripheral blood, obtained 28 days after the second AZD1222 dose. The receptors were gathered from an adult who received the AZD1222 COVID-19 vaccine.

The V and J genes are TRBV5-4 and TRBJ2-5; tentatively, D is TRBD1 or TRBD2 (5 bases each). The CDR3 runs to 17 residues. Deletions cut 0 bases from V and 1 base from J, with 16 bases between. Germline CDR1 reads SGHNT; CDR2 reads YYREEE (reference sequence). In nucleotides, the CDR3 is TGTGCCAGCAGCTTGGGTTCGGGGCCTAGGGTCCAAGAGACCCAGTACTTC. Amino acid sequence: CASSLGSGPRVQETQYF.

This rearrangement joins TRBV7-2 to TRBJ2-5; TRBD1 is a possible D gene (6 bases). CDR1 SGHTA and CDR2 FQGNSA come from the germline V gene. The CDR3 totals 13 residues. Trimming took off 5 bases at V and 4 bases at J, with 11 bases between the two ends. The CDR3 spells CASSVRGGETQYF. In DNA, the CDR3 is TGTGCCAGCAGCGTTAGAGGGGGAGAGACCCAGTACTTC.

The chain couples TRBV6-5 to TRBJ1-1, with 7 bases identical to TRBD1. V shed 6 bases and J 5 bases; nucleotides not matched to a gene: 9. CDR1 is MNHEY, CDR2 SVGAGI, per germline. The CDR3 is 14 residues long. In nucleotides, the CDR3 is TGTGCCAGCAGCCTGGGACAGAGGAGGACTGAAGCTTTCTTT. Translated, it gives CASSLGQRRTEAFF.

The chain couples TRBV29-1 to TRBJ1-1; D is unclear. Per germline, CDR1 SQVTM and CDR2 ANQGSEA. V lost 3 bases and J lost 4, with 18 bases in between. CDR3 length: 15 amino acids. CDR3 loop: CSVDGPRGGGTEAFF. The CDR3 nucleotides read TGCAGCGTTGATGGCCCTCGGGGAGGTGGCACTGAAGCTTTCTTT.

The rearrangement joins TRBV11-3 to TRBJ1-4; D possibly corresponds to TRBD1 (5 bases). CDR3 length equals 16 residues. V was clipped by 3 bases and J by 4 bases, with 15 bases between them. CDR1 and CDR2 from the germline V gene are SGHNT and YENEEA. The CDR3 DNA reads TGTGCCAGCAGCTTCTCAACCGGGACTAATAATGAAAAACTGTTTTTT. Amino acid sequence: CASSFSTGTNNEKLFF.

This sequence joins TRBV5-1 and TRBJ1-1; TRBD1 aligns across 12 bases. The junction had 3 bases not matched to a gene; V was cut back by 3 bases and J by 0 bases. This CDR3 is built from 16 residues. Germline-derived CDR1 and CDR2 are SGHRS and YFSETQ. The CDR3 sequence: CASSSGTGGMNTEAFF. The CDR3 DNA reads TGCGCCAGCAGCTCCGGGACAGGGGGCATGAACACTGAAGCTTTCTTT. Full variable domain (missing parts from reference TRBV5-1 and TRBJ1-1): KAGVTQTPRYLIKTRGQQVTLSCSPISGHRSVSWYQQTPGQGLQFLFEYFSETQRNKGNFPGRFSGRQFSNSRSEMNVSTLELGDSALYLCASSSGTGGMNTEAFFGQGTRLTVV.

J is TRBJ1-5 and V is TRBV21-1; the listed D gene, TRBD1, was not tested against the DNA. TRBV21-1 is a known pseudogene. The CDR3 consists of 21 residues. This CDR3 is CASSKGGSTGAPSYSNQPQHF. Written as DNA, the CDR3 is TGTGCCAGCAGCAAAGGAGGAAGTACAGGGGCCCCTAGTTATAGCAATCAGCCCCAGCATTTT.